The sequence of this T cell receptor (beta chain) was determined in a study of cytomegalovirus exposure and HLA in healthy donors. There are 18 residues in the CDR3. The junction had 8 bases not matched to a gene; V was cut back by 4 bases and J by 0 bases. CDR1 is MGHRA, CDR2 YSYEKL, per germline. Study-level points and caveats: Upon later analysis, TCR association rates were observed to vary by HLA locus, being highest for DRB1 and lowest for HLA-C.

PCR amplification relied on 60 Vbeta primers (plus 13 Jbeta primers). The protocol was immunoSEQ multiplex PCR, while the TCRdb copy is restricted to in-frame clones and leaves out a portion. This repertoire shows roughly 180,000 clones, 60% to 85% found once; its top ten account for 0.7% to 0.8%. In the case of this clone: The target antigen is unknown.

This TCR came from a female donor in good health and CMV-seronegative. This chain links TRBV4-1 with TRBJ2-1; 11 nucleotides line up with TRBD2. Sequenced sample: PBMCs. The CDR3 bases are TGCGCCAGCAGCCCTAGCGGGGGGCCCCCGAGCTCCTACAATGAGCAGTTCTTC. This codes for CASSPSGGPPSSYNEQFF.